This T cell receptor beta chain was observed in a study of blood T cell repertoires in COVID-19. Overall study context: From T cells, B-cell-depleted T cells, or PBMCs came the material, which was cDNA or gDNA.

The V gene's germline CDR1 is MNHEY and CDR2 SMNVEV (reference sequence). The CDR3 consists of 12 residues. V lost 7 bases and J lost 10; bases outside the gene matches: 8. The method was immunoSEQ multiplex PCR; TCRdb's version includes in-frame clones alone and lacks a portion of them. There are some 180,000 clones in the sample; around 82% occur only once, and approximately 18% lies in the top ten. The material sequenced was peripheral blood. The receptor's source is a woman aged 70-85 years who had recovered from COVID-19. V and J are TRBV27 and TRBJ2-3; 7 bases are shared with TRBD2. The CDR3 DNA is TGTGCCAGCAACCGACCGGGACTACCGCAGTATTTT. Translating gives CASNRPGLPQYF.